A selection of T cell receptor beta chains follows, all from one sample in a study of cytomegalovirus exposure and HLA in healthy donors. The method was immunoSEQ multiplex PCR; TCRdb's version includes in-frame clones alone and lacks a portion of them. In the table there are some 110,000 clones, 70% to 85% of which are singletons. The specimen was PBMCs. The receptors here all came from a woman in her 40s in good health and CMV-seropositive. CDR3s include the opening cysteine and the closing phenylalanine or tryptophan. Fields, in order: V gene, clone size, CDR3 protein. Clone sizes are given selectively: once, few, many, or a class where the clone is expanded.

V: TRBV2
size: -
CDR3: CASSELAGGTNTQYF

V: TRBV5-4
size: -
CDR3: CASSLVGQGYNEQFF

V: TRBV5-1
size: -
CDR3: CASSEGLSYNEQFF

V: TRBV15
size: -
CDR3: CATSGSSYNEQFF

V: TRBV7-9
size: -
CDR3: CSSRFEDGGYTF

V: TRBV5-4
size: once
CDR3: CASSSLTGVLPGANVLTF

V: TRBV6-1
size: -
CDR3: CASSGGGSNQPQHF

V: TRBV18
size: -
CDR3: CASSPLTGKGTEAFF

V: TRBV30
size: -
CDR3: CAWGSGANTGELFF

V: TRBV9
size: -
CDR3: CASSRTSGGSYNEQFF

V: TRBV2
size: -
CDR3: CASGGAGAFNSPLHF

V: TRBV5-6
size: -
CDR3: CASSSLRASYEQYF

V: TRBV6-5
size: -
CDR3: CASSSGGLSSYEQYF

V: TRBV10-1
size: -
CDR3: CASSPRGMNTEAFF

V: TRBV6-1
size: -
CDR3: CASSELQGAGVNTIYF

V: TRBV7-3
size: -
CDR3: CASSVTGTSEYNEQFF

V: TRBV2
size: -
CDR3: CASSGGDGEQYF

V: TRBV7-8
size: -
CDR3: CASSPGTLRETQYF

V: TRBV6-5
size: -
CDR3: CASSQPGTGGHIQYF

V: TRBV21-1
size: -
CDR3: CASSKAPSLAGGLILDYEQYF

V: TRBV11-2
size: once
CDR3: CASSPGWGLSSYNSPLHF

V: TRBV6-1
size: once
CDR3: CASGQTGTSTDTQYF

V: TRBV7-9
size: -
CDR3: CAGTTTEGNSPLHF

V: TRBV5-1
size: -
CDR3: CASSLAAGMSYEQYF

V: TRBV18
size: -
CDR3: CASSPRRSGPSGETQYF

V: TRBV18
size: -
CDR3: CASSPSTGVNTEAFF

V: TRBV4-1
size: -
CDR3: CASSQVSGTDNEKLFF

V: TRBV2
size: -
CDR3: CASSVGAQETQYF

V: TRBV5-4
size: -
CDR3: CASSLDFKYEQYF

V: TRBV28
size: -
CDR3: CASSQTYEQYF

V: TRBV19
size: -
CDR3: CASTFPGTGGEGNTGELFF

V: TRBV18
size: -
CDR3: CASSRLGTGIDEQYF

V: TRBV14
size: -
CDR3: CASSHRQEETQYF

V: TRBV18
size: once
CDR3: CASSPRSGENTGELFF

V: TRBV12-2
size: -
CDR3: CASRLALGQGNEQYF

V: TRBV30
size: -
CDR3: CAWSPGTDPSYEQYF

V: TRBV6-1
size: -
CDR3: CASSRIAGTYNEQFF

V: TRBV2
size: -
CDR3: CASSPTILAGGPHEQYF

V: TRBV4-1
size: -
CDR3: CASSQGGGLAATDTQYF

V: TRBV28
size: -
CDR3: CASLTGRETQYF

V: TRBV5-5
size: -
CDR3: CASRLAGSSYNEQFF

V: TRBV15
size: -
CDR3: CATSREGQGSYEQYF

V: TRBV5-1
size: -
CDR3: CASSLDGIYNEQFF